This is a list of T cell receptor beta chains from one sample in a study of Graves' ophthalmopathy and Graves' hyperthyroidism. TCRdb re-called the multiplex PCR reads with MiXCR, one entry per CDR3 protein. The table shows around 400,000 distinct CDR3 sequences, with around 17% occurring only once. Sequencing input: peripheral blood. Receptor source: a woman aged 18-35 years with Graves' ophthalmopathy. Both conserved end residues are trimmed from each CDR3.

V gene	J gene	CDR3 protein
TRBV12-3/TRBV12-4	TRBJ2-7	ASSLLGIREQY
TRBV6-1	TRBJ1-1	AILQDRGNTEAF
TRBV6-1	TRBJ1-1	ASWGHYDNTEAF
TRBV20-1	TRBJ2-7	SAPKVEMGEQY
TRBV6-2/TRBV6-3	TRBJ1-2	ASSYSVQYGYT
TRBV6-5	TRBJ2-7	ASSLSTGEIYEQY
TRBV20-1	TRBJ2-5	SASSVRFETQY
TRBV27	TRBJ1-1	ASSLGTGSIAF
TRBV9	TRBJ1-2	ASSKGWDGNYGYT
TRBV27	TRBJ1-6	ASSAITGLSGGPLH
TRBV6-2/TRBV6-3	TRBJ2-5	ASSYPDRVADLGETQY
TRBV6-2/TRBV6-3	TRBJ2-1	ASSIYSSSYNEQF
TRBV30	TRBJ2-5	AWSRGAQETQY
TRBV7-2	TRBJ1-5	ASSLLSAKDNQPQH
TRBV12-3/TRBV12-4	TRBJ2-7	ASSDTVTPPEQY
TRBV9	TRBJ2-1	ASSGPSGRGYNEQF
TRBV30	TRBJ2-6	AWAGGSGANVLT
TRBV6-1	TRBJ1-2	ASSTMRGPLAYGYT
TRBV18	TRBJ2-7	ASSPNVVGADEQY
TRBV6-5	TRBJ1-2	ASSYTGLGGYT
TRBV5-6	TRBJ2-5	ASSVVASETQY
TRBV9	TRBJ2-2	ASSGQTGGNTGELF
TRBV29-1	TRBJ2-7	STRDNTYEQY
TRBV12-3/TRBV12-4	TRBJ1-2	ASSPDPGYGYT
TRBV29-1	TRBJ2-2	SVDLAGVGTGELF
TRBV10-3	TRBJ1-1	AISEPMNTEAF